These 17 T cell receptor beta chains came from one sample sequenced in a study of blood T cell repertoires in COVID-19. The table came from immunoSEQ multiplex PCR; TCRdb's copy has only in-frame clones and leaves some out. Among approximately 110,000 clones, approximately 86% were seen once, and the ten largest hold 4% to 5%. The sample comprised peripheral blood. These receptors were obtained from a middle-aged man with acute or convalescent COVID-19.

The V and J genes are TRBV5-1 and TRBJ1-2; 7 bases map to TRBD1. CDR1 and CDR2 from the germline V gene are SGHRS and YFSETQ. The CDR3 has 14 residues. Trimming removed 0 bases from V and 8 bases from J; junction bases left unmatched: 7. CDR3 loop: CASSLAWDSGGYTF. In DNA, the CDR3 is TGCGCCAGCAGCTTGGCCTGGGACAGTGGCGGCTACACCTTC.

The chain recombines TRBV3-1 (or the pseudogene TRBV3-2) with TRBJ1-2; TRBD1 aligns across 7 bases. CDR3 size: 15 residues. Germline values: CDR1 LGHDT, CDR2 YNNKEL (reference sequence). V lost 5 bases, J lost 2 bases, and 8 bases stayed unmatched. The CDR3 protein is CASSSRDRGNYGYTF. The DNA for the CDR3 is TGTGCCAGCAGCTCGCGGGACAGAGGAAACTATGGCTACACCTTC.

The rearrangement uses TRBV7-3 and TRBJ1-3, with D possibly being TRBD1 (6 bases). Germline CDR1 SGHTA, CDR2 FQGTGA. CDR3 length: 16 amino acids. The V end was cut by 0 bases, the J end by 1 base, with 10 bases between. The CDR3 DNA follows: TGTGCCAGCAGCTTAACGGGGGCGTCATCTGGAAACACCATATATTTT. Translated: CASSLTGASSGNTIYF.

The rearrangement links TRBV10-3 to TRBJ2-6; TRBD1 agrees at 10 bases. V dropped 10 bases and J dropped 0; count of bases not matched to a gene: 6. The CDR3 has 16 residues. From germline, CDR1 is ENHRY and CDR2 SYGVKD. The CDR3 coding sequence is TGTGCCACAGGGACAGGGGAATTCTCTGGGGCCAACGTCCTGACTTTC. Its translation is CATGTGEFSGANVLTF.

The CDR3 protein is CASRGSGHLYGYTF. The CDR3 DNA follows: TGTGCCAGCAGGGGTTCGGGACACCTCTATGGCTACACCTTC. The chain employs TRBV27 and TRBJ1-2, with a tentative D call TRBD1 (6 bases). Trimming took off 6 bases at V and 4 bases at J, with 15 bases between the two ends. The CDR3 spans 14 residues. Germline V gene data show CDR1 as MNHEY and CDR2 as SMNVEV (reference sequence).

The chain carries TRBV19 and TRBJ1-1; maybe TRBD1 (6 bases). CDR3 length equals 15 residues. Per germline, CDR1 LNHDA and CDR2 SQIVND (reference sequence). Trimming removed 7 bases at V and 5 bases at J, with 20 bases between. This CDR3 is CASTPMEGGGTEAFF. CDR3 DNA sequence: TGTGCCAGTACCCCCATGGAGGGAGGGGGAACTGAAGCTTTCTTT. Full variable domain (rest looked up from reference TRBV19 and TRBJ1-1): DGGITQSPKYLFRKEGQNVTLSCEQNLNHDAMYWYRQDPGQGLRLIYYSQIVNDFQKGDIAEGYSVSREKKESFPLTVTSAQKNPTAFYLCASTPMEGGGTEAFFGQGTRLTVV.

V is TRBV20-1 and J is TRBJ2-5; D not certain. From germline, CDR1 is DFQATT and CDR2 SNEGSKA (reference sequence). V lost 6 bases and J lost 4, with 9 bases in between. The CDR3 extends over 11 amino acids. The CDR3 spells CSALTLETQYF. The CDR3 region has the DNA TGCAGTGCGCTGACATTAGAGACCCAGTACTTC.

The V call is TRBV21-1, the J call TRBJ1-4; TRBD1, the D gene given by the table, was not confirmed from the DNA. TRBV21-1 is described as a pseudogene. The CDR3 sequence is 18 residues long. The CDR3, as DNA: TGTGCCAGCAGCAAGACTCGGACAGGGACGTCAGCTAATGAAAAACTGTTTTTT. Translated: CASSKTRTGTSANEKLFF.

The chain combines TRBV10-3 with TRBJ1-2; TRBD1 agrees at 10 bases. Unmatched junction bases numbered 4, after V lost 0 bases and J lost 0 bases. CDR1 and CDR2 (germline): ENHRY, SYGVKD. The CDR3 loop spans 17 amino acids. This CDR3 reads CAISESGQGPTNYGYTF. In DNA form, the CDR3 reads TGTGCCATCAGTGAGTCGGGACAGGGGCCTACTAACTATGGCTACACCTTC.

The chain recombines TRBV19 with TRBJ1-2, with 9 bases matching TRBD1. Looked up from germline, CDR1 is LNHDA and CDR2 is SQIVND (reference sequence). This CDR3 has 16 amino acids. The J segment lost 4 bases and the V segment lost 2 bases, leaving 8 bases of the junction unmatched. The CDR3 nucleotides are TGTGCCAGTAGTATAAGGGGGACAGGGCTGGTCTATGGCTACACCTTC. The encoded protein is CASSIRGTGLVYGYTF.

The CDR3 DNA is TGTGCCAGCAGCTTAGTTGGGCAGGGCTATGGCTACACCTTC. Translation gives CASSLVGQGYGYTF. This rearrangement joins TRBV7-2 to TRBJ1-2; possible D gene TRBD1, 5 bases. This CDR3 is 14 amino acids long. Germline CDR1 SGHTA, CDR2 FQGNSA. V lost 1 base to trimming and J lost 4 bases, with 10 bases between them.

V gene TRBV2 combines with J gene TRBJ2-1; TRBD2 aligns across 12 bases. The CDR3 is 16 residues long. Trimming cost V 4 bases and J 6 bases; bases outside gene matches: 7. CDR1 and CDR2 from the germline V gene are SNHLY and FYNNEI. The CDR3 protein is CASSGRRLAGVNEQFF. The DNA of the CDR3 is TGTGCCAGCAGTGGTCGTAGACTAGCGGGGGTCAATGAGCAGTTCTTC.

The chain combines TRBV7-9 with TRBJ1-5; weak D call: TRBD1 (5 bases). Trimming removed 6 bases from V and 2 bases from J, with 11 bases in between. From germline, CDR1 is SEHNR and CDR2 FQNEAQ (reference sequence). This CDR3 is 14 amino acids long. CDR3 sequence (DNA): TGTGCCAGCAGTAGTGACAGCGGCAATCAGCCCCAGCATTTT. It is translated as CASSSDSGNQPQHF. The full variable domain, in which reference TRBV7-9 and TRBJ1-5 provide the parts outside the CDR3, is DTGVSQNPRHKITKRGQNVTFRCDPISEHNRLYWYRQTLGQGPEFLTYFQNEAQLEKSRLLSDRFSAERPKGSFSTLEIQRTEQGDSAMYLCASSSDSGNQPQHFGDGTRLSIL.

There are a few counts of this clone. As DNA, the CDR3 is TGTGCCTGGAGACCCGGATCAGGGTCGTATGGCTACACCTTC. This encodes CAWRPGSGSYGYTF. The J gene is TRBJ1-2, the V gene TRBV30; the D gene is possibly TRBD1 (5 bases). The V end lost 3 bases, the J end lost 5 bases, and 16 bases lay between the germline ends. CDR3 length: 14 residues. CDR1 GTSNPN and CDR2 SVGIG come from the germline V gene (reference sequence).

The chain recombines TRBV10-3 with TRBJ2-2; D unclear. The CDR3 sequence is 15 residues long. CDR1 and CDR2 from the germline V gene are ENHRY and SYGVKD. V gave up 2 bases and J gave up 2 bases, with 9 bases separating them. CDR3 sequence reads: CAISEVAANTGELFF. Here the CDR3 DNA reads TGTGCCATCAGTGAGGTAGCAGCTAACACCGGGGAGCTGTTTTTT.

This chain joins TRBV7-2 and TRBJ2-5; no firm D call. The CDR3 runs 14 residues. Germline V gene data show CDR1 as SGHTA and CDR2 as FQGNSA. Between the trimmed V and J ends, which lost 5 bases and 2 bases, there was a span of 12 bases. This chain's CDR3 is CASSQGTAQETQYF. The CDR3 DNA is TGTGCCAGCAGCCAAGGCACAGCACAAGAGACCCAGTACTTC.

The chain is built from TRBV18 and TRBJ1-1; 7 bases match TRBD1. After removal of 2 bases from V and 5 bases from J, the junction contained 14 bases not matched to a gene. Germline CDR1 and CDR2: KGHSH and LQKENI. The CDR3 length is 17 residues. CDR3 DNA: TGTGCCAGCTCACCATTCAACCCCCGACAGGGATCAACTGAAGCTTTCTTT. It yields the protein CASSPFNPRQGSTEAFF.